The present T cell receptor beta chain was sequenced within a study of T-cell memory formation after mild COVID-19. On the study more broadly: Clusters were largely donor specific. Whole-study results and caveats: Clones contracting day 15 to 85 were balanced CD4/CD8; later expanders leaned CD4+. Mainly CM and EM harbored the contracting CD4+ clones; mainly EMRA harbored the CD8+ ones.

This clonotype was seen only a few times. The antigen remains unidentified. Germline V gives CDR1 SGHVS, CDR2 FQNEAQ. With 7 bases removed from V and 0 bases from J, the gap between germline ends came to 5 bases. CDR3 length: 12 amino acids. Using its own MiXCR run on the 5' RACE reads, TCRdb lists one record per CDR3 protein. The sample has about 90,000 distinct CDR3 sequences; about 13% are singletons. The receptor was derived from an adult woman who had mild COVID-19 (a few samples of this study predate the infection). Cell type and time point are not known. Sequencing was done on a sample of PBMCs or a T cell subset sorted from them (not recorded which). This chain links TRBV7-8 with TRBJ2-3; D unresolved. CDR3 nucleotide sequence: TGTGCCAGCAAGACTAGCACAGATACGCAGTATTTT. Encoded protein: CASKTSTDTQYF.